The 9 T cell receptor beta chains in this list originate from one sample, sequenced in a study of blood T cell repertoires in COVID-19. Measured with immunoSEQ multiplex PCR; TCRdb has only the in-frame clones, and not every one. Counted here are over 50,000 clones, around 86% occurring once; the ten biggest clones make up more than 14%. Source material: peripheral blood. These receptors all stem from a human donor in a cohort sampled during active COVID-19.

V gene TRBV5-4 combines with J gene TRBJ1-2; 7 bases line up with TRBD1. Per germline, CDR1 SGHNT and CDR2 YYREEE (reference sequence). CDR3 length equals 13 residues. V was clipped by 6 bases and J by 4 bases; unmatched bases: 6. CDR3 coding DNA: TGTGCCAGCACCCCGGACAGGAGCTATGGCTACACCTTC. It translates to CASTPDRSYGYTF.

This chain's CDR3 is CSVESSDTRKLFF. The CDR3 DNA reads as TGCAGCGTTGAATCCTCGGACACCCGAAAACTGTTTTTT. J is TRBJ1-4 and V is TRBV29-1; a weak D match, TRBD1 (5 bases). The CDR3 loop spans 13 amino acids. Germline V lookup: CDR1 SQVTM, CDR2 ANQGSEA. Trimming shortened V by 2 bases and J by 10 bases, and 14 bases separated the two germline ends.

The chain uses TRBV5-5 and TRBJ1-1; D is perhaps TRBD1 (5 bases). The V gene lost 4 bases and the J gene lost 5 bases, with 15 bases spanning the gap. This CDR3 has 14 amino acids. The germline V gene has CDR1 SGHKS and CDR2 YYEKEE (reference sequence). The CDR3 DNA reads as TGTGCCAGCAGCGATTGGCGGAAGGGGACTGAAGCTTTCTTT. Its protein product is CASSDWRKGTEAFF.

J is TRBJ1-1 and V is TRBV28; 8 bases align to TRBD1. CDR3 length equals 14 residues. The V gene end was trimmed by 7 bases and the J gene end by 4 bases; junction bases not matched to a gene: 8. Germline CDR1 is MDHEN and CDR2 is SYDVKM. For the CDR3, the DNA is TGTGCCAGCAAATCAGGGGGCGCGGGCACTGAAGCTTTCTTT. As protein: CASKSGGAGTEAFF.

The V call is TRBV2, the J call TRBJ2-2, with 9 bases that match TRBD2. Trimming took 3 bases from V and 5 from J; bases not matched to a gene: 4. Germline CDR1 SNHLY, CDR2 FYNNEI. This CDR3 is 15 amino acids long. The CDR3 bases are TGTGCCAGCAGTGAGCGGCTAGCGGGAACCGGGGAGCTGTTTTTT. The encoded protein is CASSERLAGTGELFF. The complete variable domain, with remaining parts taken from reference TRBV2 and TRBJ2-2, reads EPEVTQTPSHQVTQMGQEVILRCVPISNHLYFYWYRQILGQKVEFLVSFYNNEISEKSEIFDDQFSVERPDGSNFTLKIRSTKLEDSAMYFCASSERLAGTGELFFGEGSRLTVL.

This clone came up a few times. V and J are TRBV13 and TRBJ2-1, with D tentatively TRBD2 (6 bases). The CDR3 consists of 12 residues. Looked up from germline, CDR1 is PRHDT and CDR2 is FYEKMQ (reference sequence). V lost 2 bases and J lost 9, with 8 bases in between. The CDR3 sequence: CASSLREREQFF. CDR3 nucleotides: TGTGCCAGCAGCTTACGGGAGCGTGAGCAGTTCTTC.

This rearrangement joins TRBV7-2 to TRBJ2-7; TRBD1 agrees at 7 bases. CDR1 is SGHTA, CDR2 FQGNSA, per germline. V dropped 7 bases and J dropped 3; count of bases not matched to a gene: 6. This CDR3 spans 13 amino acids. The DNA of the CDR3 is TGTGCCAGCACCATATCAGGGGGCTACGAGCAGTACTTC. As protein: CASTISGGYEQYF.

The chain employs TRBV7-2 and TRBJ2-7, with 8 bases aligning to TRBD2. The CDR3 sequence is 17 residues long. Germline V gene lookup returns CDR1 SGHTA and CDR2 FQGNSA. V was clipped by 4 bases and J by 3 bases; unmatched bases: 14. CDR3 DNA: TGTGCCAGCAGCTATACTAGCGGAGGTCCGCCTTTCTACGAGCAGTACTTC. Protein: CASSYTSGGPPFYEQYF.

The chain combines TRBV6-6 with TRBJ1-2; D is possibly TRBD1 (6 bases). V lost 7 bases and J lost 8, with 20 bases in between. Germline values: CDR1 MNHNY, CDR2 SVGAGI (reference sequence). The CDR3 has 14 residues. The CDR3 loop is CASTLSGASGGYTF. The CDR3 bases are TGTGCCAGCACCTTATCGGGGGCTAGCGGCGGCTACACCTTC.